This TCR beta chain is from a study of shared clonotypes between healthy human individuals. CDR3 length: 17 residues. Germline V gene data show CDR1 as MNHEY and CDR2 as SMNVEV (reference sequence). V trimming: 6 bases; J trimming: 2 bases; junction bases outside the gene matches: 13. Clones were read by immunoSEQ multiplex PCR, and TCRdb kept only the in-frame ones, dropping some. The repertoire includes around 720,000 clones, around 78% of them detected once, and roughly 2% sits in the top ten. The specimen sequenced was memory CD4+ T cells sorted from blood. Subset here: CD45RA-negative fraction. V is TRBV27 and J is TRBJ2-7; TRBD2 matches 10 bases. This receptor was taken from a woman in her thirties in good health. CDR3 nucleotide sequence: TGTGCCAGCAGCAGAATAACCGGGACTAGCGAAACCTACGAGCAGTACTTC. It translates to CASSRITGTSETYEQYF.